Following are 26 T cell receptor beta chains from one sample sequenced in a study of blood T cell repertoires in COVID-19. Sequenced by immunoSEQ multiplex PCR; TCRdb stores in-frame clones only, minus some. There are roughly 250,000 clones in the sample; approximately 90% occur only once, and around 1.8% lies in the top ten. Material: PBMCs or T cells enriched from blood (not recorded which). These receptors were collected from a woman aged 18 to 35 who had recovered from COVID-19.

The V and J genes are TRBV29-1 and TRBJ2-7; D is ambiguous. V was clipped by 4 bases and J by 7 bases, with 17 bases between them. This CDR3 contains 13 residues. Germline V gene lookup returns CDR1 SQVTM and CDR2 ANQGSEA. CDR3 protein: CSVGVVGMREQYF. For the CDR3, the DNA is TGCAGCGTTGGAGTTGTGGGCATGAGAGAGCAGTACTTC.

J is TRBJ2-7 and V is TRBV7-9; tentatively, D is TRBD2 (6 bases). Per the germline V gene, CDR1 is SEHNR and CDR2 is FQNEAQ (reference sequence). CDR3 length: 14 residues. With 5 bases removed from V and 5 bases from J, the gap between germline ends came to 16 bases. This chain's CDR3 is CASSGTMEGHEQYF. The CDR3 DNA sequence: TGTGCCAGCAGCGGAACAATGGAGGGCCACGAGCAGTACTTC.

CDR3 bases: TGTGCCAGCAGTTGGACTAGCGGAAACACCGGGGAGCTGTTTTTT. It codes for CASSWTSGNTGELFF. The chain recombines TRBV7-3 with TRBJ2-2, with TRBD2 matching 10 bases. J lost 2 bases, V lost 6 bases, and 3 bases had no gene match. CDR3 length equals 15 residues. Germline CDR1 SGHTA, CDR2 FQGTGA.

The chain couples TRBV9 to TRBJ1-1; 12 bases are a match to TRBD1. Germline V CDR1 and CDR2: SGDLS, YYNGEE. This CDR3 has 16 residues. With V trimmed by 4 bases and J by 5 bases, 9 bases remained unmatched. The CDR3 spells CASSSRDRGRWTEAFF. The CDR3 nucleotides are TGTGCCAGCAGCTCCCGGGACAGGGGGCGATGGACTGAAGCTTTCTTT.

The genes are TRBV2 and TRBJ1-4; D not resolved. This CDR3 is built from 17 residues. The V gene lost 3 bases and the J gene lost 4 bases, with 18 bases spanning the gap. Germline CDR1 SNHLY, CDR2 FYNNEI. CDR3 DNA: TGTGCCAGCAGTGAGATGAAAAATCTTGGCATTAATGAAAAACTGTTTTTT. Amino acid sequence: CASSEMKNLGINEKLFF.

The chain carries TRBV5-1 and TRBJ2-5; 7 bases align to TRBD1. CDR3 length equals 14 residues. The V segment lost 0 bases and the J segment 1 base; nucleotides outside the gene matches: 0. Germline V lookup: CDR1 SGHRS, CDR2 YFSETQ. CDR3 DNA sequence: TGCGCCAGCAGCTTGGGACAGGGCCAAGAGACCCAGTACTTC. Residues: CASSLGQGQETQYF.

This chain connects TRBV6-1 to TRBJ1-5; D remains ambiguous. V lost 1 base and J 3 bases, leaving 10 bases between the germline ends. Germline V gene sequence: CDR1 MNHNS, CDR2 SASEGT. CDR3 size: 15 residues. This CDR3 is CASSEVSGSNQPQHF. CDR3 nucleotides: TGTGCCAGCAGTGAAGTTTCGGGGTCCAATCAGCCCCAGCATTTT.

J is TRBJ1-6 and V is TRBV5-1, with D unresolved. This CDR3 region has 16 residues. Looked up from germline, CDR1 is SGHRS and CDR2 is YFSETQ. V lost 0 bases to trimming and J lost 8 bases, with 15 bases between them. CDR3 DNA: TGCGCCAGCAGCTTGGGGACGGGATCAAGACATTCACCCCTCCACTTT. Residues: CASSLGTGSRHSPLHF.

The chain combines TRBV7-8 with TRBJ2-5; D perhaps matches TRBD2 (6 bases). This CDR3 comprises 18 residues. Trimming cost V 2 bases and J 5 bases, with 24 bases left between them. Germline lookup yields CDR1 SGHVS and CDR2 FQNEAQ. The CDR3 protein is CASSLPIDSSGPSETQYF. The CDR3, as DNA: TGTGCCAGCAGCTTACCAATTGACTCAAGCGGGCCCTCGGAGACCCAGTACTTC.

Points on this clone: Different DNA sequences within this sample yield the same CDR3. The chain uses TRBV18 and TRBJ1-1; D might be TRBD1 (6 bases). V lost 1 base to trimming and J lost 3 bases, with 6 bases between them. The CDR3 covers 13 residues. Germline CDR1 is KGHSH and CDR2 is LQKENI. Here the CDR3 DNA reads TGTGCCAGCTCACCACAGGGGGACACTGAAGCTTTCTTT. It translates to CASSPQGDTEAFF. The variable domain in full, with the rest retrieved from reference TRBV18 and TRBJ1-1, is NAGVMQNPRHLVRRRGQEARLRCSPMKGHSHVYWYRQLPEEGLKFMVYLQKENIIDESGMPKERFSAEFPKEGPSILRIQQVVRGDSAAYFCASSPQGDTEAFFGQGTRLTVV.

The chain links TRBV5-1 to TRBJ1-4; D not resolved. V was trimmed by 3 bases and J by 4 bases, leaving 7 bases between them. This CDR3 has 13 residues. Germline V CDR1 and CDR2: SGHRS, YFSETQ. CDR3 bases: TGCGCCAGCAGCTCGACAATTAATGAAAAACTGTTTTTT. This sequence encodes CASSSTINEKLFF.

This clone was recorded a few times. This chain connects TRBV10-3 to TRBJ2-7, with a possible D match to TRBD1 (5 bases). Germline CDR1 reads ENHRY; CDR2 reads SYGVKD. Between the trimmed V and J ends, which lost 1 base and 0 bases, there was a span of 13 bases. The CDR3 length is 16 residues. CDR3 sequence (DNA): TGTGCCATCAGTGAGTTCGGACACACTAACTCCTACGAGCAGTACTTC. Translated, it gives CAISEFGHTNSYEQYF.

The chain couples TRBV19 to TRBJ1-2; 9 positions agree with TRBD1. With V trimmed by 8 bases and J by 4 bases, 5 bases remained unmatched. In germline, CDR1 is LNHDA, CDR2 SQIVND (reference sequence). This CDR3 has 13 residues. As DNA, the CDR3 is TGTGCCAGTCGACAGGGGGGAAGCTATGGCTACACCTTC. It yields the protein CASRQGGSYGYTF.

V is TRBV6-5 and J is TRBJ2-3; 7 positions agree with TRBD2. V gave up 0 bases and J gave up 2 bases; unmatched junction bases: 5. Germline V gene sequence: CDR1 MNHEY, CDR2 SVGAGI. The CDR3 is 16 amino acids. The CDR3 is CASSYSATSHTDTQYF. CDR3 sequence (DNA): TGTGCCAGCAGTTACTCGGCGACTAGCCACACAGATACGCAGTATTTT.

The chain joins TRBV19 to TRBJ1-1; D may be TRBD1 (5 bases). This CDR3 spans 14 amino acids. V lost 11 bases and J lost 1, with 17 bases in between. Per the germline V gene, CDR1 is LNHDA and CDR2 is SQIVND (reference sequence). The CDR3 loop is CAVGSGTQNTEAFF. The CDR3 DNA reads TGTGCCGTGGGCTCCGGGACTCAGAACACTGAAGCTTTCTTT. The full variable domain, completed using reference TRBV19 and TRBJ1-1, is DGGITQSPKYLFRKEGQNVTLSCEQNLNHDAMYWYRQDPGQGLRLIYYSQIVNDFQKGDIAEGYSVSREKKESFPLTVTSAQKNPTAFYLCAVGSGTQNTEAFFGQGTRLTVV.

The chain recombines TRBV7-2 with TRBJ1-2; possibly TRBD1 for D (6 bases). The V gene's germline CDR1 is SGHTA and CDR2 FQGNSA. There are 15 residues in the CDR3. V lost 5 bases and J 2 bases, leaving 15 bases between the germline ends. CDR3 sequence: CASSQRDIGNYGYTF. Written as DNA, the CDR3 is TGTGCCAGCAGCCAGAGGGACATTGGAAACTATGGCTACACCTTC.

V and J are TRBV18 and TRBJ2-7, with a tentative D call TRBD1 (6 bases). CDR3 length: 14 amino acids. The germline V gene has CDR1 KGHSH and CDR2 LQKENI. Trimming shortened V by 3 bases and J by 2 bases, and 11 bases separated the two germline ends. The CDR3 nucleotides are TGTGCCAGCTCACCCGGGACAAACACCTACGAGCAGTACTTC. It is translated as CASSPGTNTYEQYF. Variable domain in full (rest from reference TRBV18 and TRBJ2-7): NAGVMQNPRHLVRRRGQEARLRCSPMKGHSHVYWYRQLPEEGLKFMVYLQKENIIDESGMPKERFSAEFPKEGPSILRIQQVVRGDSAAYFCASSPGTNTYEQYFGPGTRLTVT.

CDR3 in DNA: TGTGCCAGCAGCGGACAGGGGGCTAGGAGCACCTTC. It codes for CASSGQGARSTF. The V call is TRBV28, the J call TRBJ1-2; 11 bases are shared with TRBD1. The V gene end was trimmed by 6 bases and the J gene end by 13 bases; junction bases not matched to a gene: 7. Per germline, CDR1 MDHEN and CDR2 SYDVKM. The CDR3 contains 12 residues.

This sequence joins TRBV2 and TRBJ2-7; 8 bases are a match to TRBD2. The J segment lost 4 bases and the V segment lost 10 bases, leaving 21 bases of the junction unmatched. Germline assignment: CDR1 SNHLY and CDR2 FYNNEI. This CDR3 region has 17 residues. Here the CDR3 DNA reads TGTGCCACCCTTACCGATACGGGGGCTAGCGGGCGGTACGAGCAGTACTTC. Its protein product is CATLTDTGASGRYEQYF.

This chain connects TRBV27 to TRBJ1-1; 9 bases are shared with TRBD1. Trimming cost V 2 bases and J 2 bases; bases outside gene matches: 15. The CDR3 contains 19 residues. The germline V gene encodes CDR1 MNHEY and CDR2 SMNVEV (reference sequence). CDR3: CASSLALGTGSLINTEAFF. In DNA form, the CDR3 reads TGTGCCAGCAGTTTAGCGTTAGGGACAGGGTCATTAATTAACACTGAAGCTTTCTTT.

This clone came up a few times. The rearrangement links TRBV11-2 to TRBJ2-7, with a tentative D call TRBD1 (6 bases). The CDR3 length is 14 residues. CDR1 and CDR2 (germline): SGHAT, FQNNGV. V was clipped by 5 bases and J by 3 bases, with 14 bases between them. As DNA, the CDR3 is TGTGCCAGCAGCCTACAGGGTAACGGCTACGAGCAGTACTTC. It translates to CASSLQGNGYEQYF.

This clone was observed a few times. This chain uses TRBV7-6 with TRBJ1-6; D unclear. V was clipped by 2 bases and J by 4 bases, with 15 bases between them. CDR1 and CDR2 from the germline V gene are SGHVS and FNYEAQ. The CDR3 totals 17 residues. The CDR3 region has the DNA TGTGCCAGCAGCTTAAAAGAGACGCAGGCTTATAATTCACCCCTCCACTTT. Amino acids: CASSLKETQAYNSPLHF.

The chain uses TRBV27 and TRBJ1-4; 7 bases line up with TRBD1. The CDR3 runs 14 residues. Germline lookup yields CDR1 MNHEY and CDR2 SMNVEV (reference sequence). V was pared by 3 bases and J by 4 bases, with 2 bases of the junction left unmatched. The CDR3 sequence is CASSLGQLNEKLFF. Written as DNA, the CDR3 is TGTGCCAGCAGTTTGGGACAGCTTAATGAAAAACTGTTTTTT.

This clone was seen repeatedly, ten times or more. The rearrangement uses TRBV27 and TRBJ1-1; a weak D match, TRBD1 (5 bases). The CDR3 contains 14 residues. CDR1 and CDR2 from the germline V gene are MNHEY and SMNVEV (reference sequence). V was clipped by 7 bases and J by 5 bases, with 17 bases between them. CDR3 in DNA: TGTGCCAGCATTCTGACGGGGGGGAATACTGAAGCTTTCTTT. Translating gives CASILTGGNTEAFF.

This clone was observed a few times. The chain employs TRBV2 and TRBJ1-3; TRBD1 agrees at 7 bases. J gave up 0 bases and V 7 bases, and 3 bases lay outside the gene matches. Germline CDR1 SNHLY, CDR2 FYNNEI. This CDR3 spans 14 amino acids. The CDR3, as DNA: TGTGCCAGCAAAGCAGGGGGCTCTGGAAACACCATATATTTT. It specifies CASKAGGSGNTIYF.

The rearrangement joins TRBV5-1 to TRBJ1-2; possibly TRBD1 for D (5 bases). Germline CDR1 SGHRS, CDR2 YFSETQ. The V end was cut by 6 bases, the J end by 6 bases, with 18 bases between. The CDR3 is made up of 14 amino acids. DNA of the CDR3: TGCGCCAGCAATTATTTAAGGGGCCAGGATGGCTACACCTTC. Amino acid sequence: CASNYLRGQDGYTF.